The rows below give T cell receptor beta chains drawn from one sample of a study of beta chain features in type 1 diabetes. The protocol was immunoSEQ multiplex PCR, while the TCRdb copy is restricted to in-frame clones and leaves out a portion. The sample lists 300,000 to 350,000 clones; approximately 15% were seen once. Sequencing used central memory CD4+ T cells from blood. The receptors stem from a man under 40 in good health. Each CDR3 is given with its conserved first and last residue. Each record gives: clone size, V gene, D gene, J gene, CDR3 DNA, CDR3 protein. The D gene is left open where the match is weak. Expanded clones get a size class; other rows say once, few or many, or leave the size out.

clone size: .
V gene: TRBV14
D gene: .
J gene: TRBJ1-1
CDR3 DNA: TGTGCCAGCAGCCAAGATCTTGAAAGCACTGAAGCTTTCTTT
CDR3 protein: CASSQDLESTEAFF

clone size: few
V gene: TRBV7-6
D gene: .
J gene: TRBJ1-2
CDR3 DNA: TGTGCCAGCAGCCGAGACACGGGGTATGATATTGGCTACACCTTC
CDR3 protein: CASSRDTGYDIGYTF

clone size: few
V gene: TRBV29-1
D gene: .
J gene: TRBJ1-2
CDR3 DNA: TGCAGCGTTGAGGTCAATGGCTACACCTTC
CDR3 protein: CSVEVNGYTF

clone size: .
V gene: TRBV6-5
D gene: .
J gene: TRBJ2-5
CDR3 DNA: TGTGCCAGCAGTTACGACAGGAAGCAAGAGACCCAGTACTTC
CDR3 protein: CASSYDRKQETQYF

clone size: many
V gene: TRBV2
D gene: TRBD1
J gene: TRBJ2-7
CDR3 DNA: TGTGCCAGCACTACCGACAGGGGCAGGTCCTACGAGCAGTACTTC
CDR3 protein: CASTTDRGRSYEQYF

clone size: .
V gene: TRBV6-5
D gene: TRBD1
J gene: TRBJ1-1
CDR3 DNA: TGTGCCAGCAGTTACTCGAACAGGGGGAGGACTGAAGCTTTCTTT
CDR3 protein: CASSYSNRGRTEAFF

clone size: .
V gene: TRBV4-3
D gene: .
J gene: TRBJ1-1
CDR3 DNA: TGCGCCAGCAGCCAAGAGACAGGAGACACTGAAGCTTTCTTT
CDR3 protein: CASSQETGDTEAFF

clone size: few
V gene: TRBV6-5
D gene: .
J gene: TRBJ1-3
CDR3 DNA: TGTGCCAGCAGCCGATTCGATCGAAACACCATATATTTT
CDR3 protein: CASSRFDRNTIYF

clone size: few
V gene: TRBV29-1
D gene: TRBD2
J gene: TRBJ2-3
CDR3 DNA: TGCAGCACTGCGGGAGTTAGCACAGATACGCAGTATTTT
CDR3 protein: CSTAGVSTDTQYF

clone size: .
V gene: TRBV27
D gene: .
J gene: TRBJ2-3
CDR3 DNA: TGTGCCAGCAGTTCAGTTACGCAGTATTTT
CDR3 protein: CASSSVTQYF

clone size: few
V gene: TRBV19
D gene: TRBD1
J gene: TRBJ1-1
CDR3 DNA: TGTGCCAGTAGCCTTGGGACAGTTCGTTCAGCTTTCTTT
CDR3 protein: CASSLGTVRSAFF

clone size: .
V gene: TRBV9
D gene: TRBD2
J gene: TRBJ2-3
CDR3 DNA: TGTGCCAGCAGCCCTAGCGGGAGATCTGCAGATACGCAGTATTTT
CDR3 protein: CASSPSGRSADTQYF

clone size: .
V gene: TRBV6-5
D gene: TRBD2
J gene: TRBJ2-2
CDR3 DNA: TGTGCCAGTACGCTAGCGGGGACCGGGGAGCTGTTTTTT
CDR3 protein: CASTLAGTGELFF